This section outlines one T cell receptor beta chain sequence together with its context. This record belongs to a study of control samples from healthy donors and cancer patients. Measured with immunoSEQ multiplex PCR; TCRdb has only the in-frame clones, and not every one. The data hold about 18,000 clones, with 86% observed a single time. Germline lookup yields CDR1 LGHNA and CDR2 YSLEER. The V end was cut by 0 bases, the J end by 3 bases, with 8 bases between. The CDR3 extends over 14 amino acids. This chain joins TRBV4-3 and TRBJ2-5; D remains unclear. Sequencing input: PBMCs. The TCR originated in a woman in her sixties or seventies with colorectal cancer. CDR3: CASSQDGQKETQYF. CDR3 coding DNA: TGCGCCAGCAGCCAAGATGGGCAGAAAGAGACCCAGTACTTC.